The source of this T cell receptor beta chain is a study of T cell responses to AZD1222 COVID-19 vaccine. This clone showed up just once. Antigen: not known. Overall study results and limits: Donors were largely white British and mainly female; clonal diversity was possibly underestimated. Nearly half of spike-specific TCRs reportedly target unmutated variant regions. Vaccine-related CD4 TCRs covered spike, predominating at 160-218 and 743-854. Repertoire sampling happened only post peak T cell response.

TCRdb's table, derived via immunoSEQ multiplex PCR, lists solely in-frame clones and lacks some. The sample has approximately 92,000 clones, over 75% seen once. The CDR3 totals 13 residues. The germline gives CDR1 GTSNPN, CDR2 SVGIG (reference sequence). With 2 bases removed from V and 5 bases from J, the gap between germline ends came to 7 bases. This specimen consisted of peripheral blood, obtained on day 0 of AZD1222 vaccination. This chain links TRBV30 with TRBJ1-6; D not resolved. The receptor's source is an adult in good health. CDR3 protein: CAWSPGNNSPLHF. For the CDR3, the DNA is TGTGCCTGGAGTCCCGGAAATAATTCACCCCTCCACTTT. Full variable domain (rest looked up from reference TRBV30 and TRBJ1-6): SQTIHQWPATLVQPVGSPLSLECTVEGTSNPNLYWYRQAAGRGLQLLFYSVGIGQISSEVPQNLSASRPQDRQFILSSKKLLLSDSGFYLCAWSPGNNSPLHFGNGTRLTVT.